These 24 T cell receptor beta chains came from one sample sequenced in a study of T cell repertoires in cytomegalovirus infection. TCRdb re-called the reads through MiXCR, storing one row per CDR3 protein. The sample lists around 130,000 distinct CDR3 sequences; 8.8% were seen once. The specimen was PBMCs. The source is a human donor in good health (CMV status not recorded). Some clones in this sample may be carry-over from other donors' samples.

This clonotype was recorded many times. Germline is not matched at one junction end, which may reflect a read error. The chain is built from TRBV11-3 and TRBJ1-6; 7 bases match TRBD1. CDR1 is SGHNT and CDR2 is YENEEA in the germline V gene. The CDR3 is 16 residues long. DNA for the CDR3: TGTGCCAGCAGTTTAGGTCGGGACAGACCCAATTCACCCCTCCACTTT. Translation gives CASSLGRDRPNSPLHF. The whole variable domain, remainder taken from reference TRBV11-3 and TRBJ1-6, is EAGVVQSPRYKIIEKKQPVAFWCNPISGHNTLYWYLQNLGQGPELLIRYENEEAVDDSQLPKDRFSAERLKGVDSTLKIQPAELGDSAVYLCASSLGRDRPNSPLHFGNGTRLTVT.

Only a few counts were recorded for this clonotype. The rearrangement joins TRBV7-7 to TRBJ2-7; tentatively, D is TRBD2 (5 bases). CDR1 and CDR2 (germline): SSHAT, FNYEAQ (reference sequence). V lost 5 bases and J lost 3, with 11 bases in between. The CDR3 has 13 residues. CDR3 DNA: TGTGCCAGCAGCCCGGGGTTCGGCTACGAGCAGTACTTC. This gives the protein CASSPGFGYEQYF.

In this sample, this clonotype turned up many times. The rearrangement uses TRBV7-2 and TRBJ2-2; 8 positions agree with TRBD1. Trimming cost V 4 bases and J 5 bases; bases outside gene matches: 6. CDR1 is SGHTA and CDR2 is FQGNSA in the germline V gene. This CDR3 is built from 15 residues. The CDR3 DNA sequence: TGTGCCAGCAGCTGGGGACAGGAGAGGACCGGGGAGCTGTTTTTT. Encoded protein: CASSWGQERTGELFF.

The rearrangement uses TRBV5-5 and TRBJ1-5, with 7 bases that match TRBD1. Trimming at V came to 0 bases and at J to 2 bases, leaving 2 bases not matched to a gene. The CDR3 has 15 amino acids. Germline V gene lookup returns CDR1 SGHKS and CDR2 YYEKEE (reference sequence). The CDR3 nucleotides are TGTGCCAGCAGCTTGGGGGACAGCCGCAATCAGCCCCAGCATTTT. It specifies CASSLGDSRNQPQHF.

This clonotype was found many times. The gene calls are TRBV7-2 and TRBJ1-5, with TRBD1 matching 10 bases. V gave up 5 bases and J gave up 6 bases; unmatched junction bases: 4. CDR3 length: 14 residues. Per the germline V gene, CDR1 is SGHTA and CDR2 is FQGNSA. The CDR3 reads CASSRDRGLQPQHF. The DNA of the CDR3 is TGTGCCAGCAGCCGGGACAGGGGTCTTCAGCCCCAGCATTTT.

The chain joins TRBV20-1 to TRBJ2-3; no definite D call. This CDR3 contains 15 residues. With 3 bases removed from V and 1 base from J, the gap between germline ends came to 14 bases. CDR1 and CDR2 from the germline V gene are DFQATT and SNEGSKA (reference sequence). The CDR3 sequence: CSASRTPKGTDTQYF. The CDR3 coding sequence is TGCAGTGCTAGCAGGACCCCGAAGGGCACAGATACGCAGTATTTT.

The table lists this clonotype with many counts. The chain carries TRBV7-2 and TRBJ1-2; D unclear. Trimming cost V 3 bases and J 2 bases, with 10 bases left between them. The CDR3 consists of 14 residues. The germline CDR1 and CDR2 sequences are SGHTA and FQGNSA. CDR3 amino acids: CASSFGSANYGYTF. CDR3 DNA: TGTGCCAGCAGCTTCGGCAGTGCAAACTATGGCTACACCTTC.

V gene TRBV28 combines with J gene TRBJ1-1, with D possibly being TRBD1 (5 bases). V lost 3 bases to trimming and J lost 5 bases, with 19 bases between them. CDR1 and CDR2 from the germline V gene are MDHEN and SYDVKM. This CDR3 is 16 amino acids long. The CDR3 nucleotides are TGTGCCAGCAGTTTGGGTCTCCGGCAGGGAGTTACTGAAGCTTTCTTT. Residues: CASSLGLRQGVTEAFF.

This clonotype was observed many times. CDR3 protein: CASSRPFLSYEQYF. For the CDR3, the DNA is TGTGCCAGCAGCCGACCTTTCCTCTCCTACGAGCAGTACTTC. The V gene is TRBV7-9, the J gene TRBJ2-7, with no clear D. This CDR3 is 14 amino acids long. The V end was cut by 5 bases, the J end by 0 bases, with 11 bases between. CDR1 is SEHNR, CDR2 FQNEAQ, per germline (reference sequence).

This clonotype was seen ten or more times. J is TRBJ1-4 and V is TRBV7-6; D remains unclear. Germline V gene lookup returns CDR1 SGHVS and CDR2 FNYEAQ. V lost 0 bases, J lost 0 bases, and 11 bases lay in between. This CDR3 contains 17 residues. The CDR3 spells CASSLAGWGATNEKLFF. In DNA form, the CDR3 reads TGTGCCAGCAGCTTAGCGGGGTGGGGAGCAACTAATGAAAAACTGTTTTTT. Based on the CDR3 plus reference TRBV7-6 and TRBJ1-4, the full variable domain is GAGVSQSPRYKVTKRGQDVALRCDPISGHVSLYWYRQALGQGPEFLTYFNYEAQQDKSGLPNDRFSAERPEGSISTLTIQRTEQRDSAMYRCASSLAGWGATNEKLFFGSGTQLSVL.

The V and J genes are TRBV20-1 and TRBJ2-7; 7 bases line up with TRBD2. Trimming took 6 bases from V and 0 from J; bases not matched to a gene: 8. The V gene's germline CDR1 is DFQATT and CDR2 SNEGSKA (reference sequence). CDR3 size: 14 residues. CDR3: CSARGGDPSYEQYF. In DNA form, the CDR3 reads TGCAGTGCGAGGGGAGGGGATCCCTCCTACGAGCAGTACTTC.

In its sample, this clonotype was seen many times. This chain links TRBV7-2 with TRBJ1-2; TRBD1 might be the D (5 bases). The CDR3 contains 14 residues. Trimming took off 2 bases at V and 8 bases at J, with 15 bases between the two ends. The V gene's germline CDR1 is SGHTA and CDR2 FQGNSA. CDR3 amino acids: CASSLIGGAEGYTF. CDR3 sequence (DNA): TGTGCCAGCAGCTTAATCGGCGGGGCGGAGGGCTACACCTTC. The whole variable domain, remainder taken from reference TRBV7-2 and TRBJ1-2, is GAGVSQSPSNKVTEKGKDVELRCDPISGHTALYWYRQSLGQGLEFLIYFQGNSAPDKSGLPSDRFSAERTGGSVSTLTIQRTQQEDSAVYLCASSLIGGAEGYTFGSGTRLTVV.

J is TRBJ1-5 and V is TRBV6-6; 8 bases match TRBD1. Germline trimming cut 8 bases from V and 4 bases from J; bases unmatched to any gene: 16. Per germline, CDR1 MNHNY and CDR2 SVGAGI (reference sequence). The CDR3 has 17 residues. The CDR3 region has the DNA TGTGCCAGCCGTGACGACTTGACAGGGGCATCAAATCAGCCCCAGCATTTT. Translating gives CASRDDLTGASNQPQHF.

This clonotype has ten or more counts. The J gene is TRBJ2-1, the V gene TRBV28, with a weak D call TRBD2 (6 bases). Between the trimmed V and J ends, which lost 6 bases and 9 bases, there was a span of 39 bases. The CDR3 sequence is 21 residues long. Per the germline V gene, CDR1 is MDHEN and CDR2 is SYDVKM. This chain's CDR3 is CASSSVVGKRGSSPLICEQFF. For the CDR3, the DNA is TGTGCCAGCAGCTCGGTTGTGGGGAAACGGGGGTCATCCCCTCTTATATGTGAGCAGTTCTTC.

With regard to this clonotype: No conserved phenylalanine or tryptophan is present at the end of the CDR3, so a read error is the likely explanation. The rearrangement uses TRBV18 and TRBJ1-3; the D is unclear. Germline V gene sequence: CDR1 KGHSH, CDR2 LQKENI. V shed 3 bases and J shed 4 bases, with 10 bases lying between them. The CDR3 sequence is 14 residues long. CDR3: CASSPPSTGNTIYL. CDR3 sequence (DNA): TGTGCCAGCTCACCTCCCTCAACCGGAAACACCATATATTTA.

The V gene is TRBV12-3 or TRBV12-4, the J gene TRBJ1-3; D possibly corresponds to TRBD1 (5 bases). The CDR3 loop spans 15 amino acids. V was shortened by 8 bases and J by 1 base, with 15 bases between the two germline ends. The CDR3 protein is CASAQSGLSGNTIYF. DNA of the CDR3: TGTGCCAGCGCCCAATCAGGGTTGTCTGGAAACACCATATATTTT.

This clonotype has ten or more counts. The chain combines TRBV3-1 with TRBJ1-4, with D hard to call. Trimming stripped 5 bases from V and 3 bases from J, with 10 bases between. Germline CDR1 and CDR2: LGHDT and YNNKEL (reference sequence). The CDR3 totals 14 residues. The CDR3 sequence is CASSYGGANEKLFF. The DNA of the CDR3 is TGTGCCAGCAGCTACGGTGGGGCTAATGAAAAACTGTTTTTT.

This clonotype has ten or more counts. The chain is built from TRBV4-2 and TRBJ1-5; possible D gene TRBD1, 5 bases. Trimming removed 1 base from V and 0 bases from J, with 13 bases in between. The CDR3 runs 17 residues. Germline values: CDR1 LGHNA, CDR2 YNFKEQ. Here the CDR3 reads CASSQGRGRDSNQPQHF. The CDR3 DNA sequence: TGTGCCAGCAGCCAAGGTAGAGGCAGGGATAGCAATCAGCCCCAGCATTTT.

This clonotype was seen at least ten times. This sequence joins TRBV6-6 and TRBJ1-4, with D perhaps matching TRBD1 (6 bases). This CDR3 has 13 residues. Germline loops: CDR1 MNHNY, CDR2 SVGAGI (reference sequence). V lost 6 bases, J lost 2 bases, and 7 bases lay in between. The CDR3 coding sequence is TGTGCCAGCAGCGGACAGACTAATGAAAAACTGTTTTTT. Its protein is CASSGQTNEKLFF.

Many counts were recorded for this clonotype. This chain uses TRBV10-3 with TRBJ2-6; the D is unclear. The V gene's germline CDR1 is ENHRY and CDR2 SYGVKD. V was cut by 1 base and J by 0 bases, with 10 bases left in between. This CDR3 has 17 residues. CDR3 in amino acids: CAISELIPSSGANVLTF. CDR3 sequence (DNA): TGTGCCATCAGTGAGTTAATTCCTAGCTCTGGGGCCAACGTCCTGACTTTC.

The chain couples TRBV20-1 to TRBJ1-4; the D is unclear. The germline CDR1 and CDR2 sequences are DFQATT and SNEGSKA (reference sequence). CDR3 length: 14 residues. V lost 3 bases, J lost 5 bases, and 13 bases lay in between. The CDR3 nucleotides read TGCAGTGCTAGGGTCGCCACCCCCAATGAAAAACTGTTTTTT. Translation: CSARVATPNEKLFF.

This clonotype was seen repeatedly, ten times or more. This rearrangement joins TRBV7-2 to TRBJ2-7; D unclear. The V gene lost 5 bases and the J gene lost 1 base, with 6 bases spanning the gap. The V gene's germline CDR1 is SGHTA and CDR2 FQGNSA. The CDR3 has 12 residues. CDR3 in amino acids: CASSHGSYEQYF. DNA of the CDR3: TGTGCCAGCAGCCACGGGTCCTACGAGCAGTACTTC.

This clonotype was recorded at least ten times. The chain combines TRBV10-3 with TRBJ1-2, with D possibly being TRBD1 (5 bases). Per the germline V gene, CDR1 is ENHRY and CDR2 is SYGVKD. V was clipped by 5 bases and J by 2 bases, with 18 bases between them. CDR3 length equals 16 residues. The CDR3 spells CAISPATGTPNYGYTF. DNA of the CDR3: TGTGCCATCAGTCCAGCTACCGGGACCCCCAACTATGGCTACACCTTC.

This clonotype was seen at least ten times. J is TRBJ2-3 and V is TRBV20-1; D is ambiguous. CDR3 size: 12 residues. CDR1 is DFQATT, CDR2 SNEGSKA, per germline (reference sequence). With 3 bases removed from V and 4 bases from J, the gap between germline ends came to 8 bases. The CDR3 protein is CSARLRADTQYF. The CDR3, as DNA: TGCAGTGCTAGGTTGAGAGCAGATACGCAGTATTTT.